A selection of T cell receptor beta chains follows, all from one sample in a study of cytomegalovirus exposure and HLA in healthy donors. This table comes from immunoSEQ multiplex PCR, and its TCRdb copy is limited to in-frame clones, with some not included. The table records around 150,000 clones, around four fifths of them present only once. Sequencing was done on a sample of PBMCs. These receptors were taken from a woman in her 50s in good health and CMV-seronegative. Each CDR3 is given with its conserved first and last residue. The D gene is left open where the match is weak. Part of the rows lack a size; the others show once, few, many or a class for expanded clones.

j_call d_call v_call clone_size cdr3_aa cdr3_nt
TRBJ1-1 TRBD1 TRBV15 . CATSRWDRGEWTEAFF TGTGCCACCAGCAGATGGGACAGGGGGGAATGGACTGAAGCTTTCTTT
TRBJ2-2 . TRBV11-3 . CASSPPTVGTGELFF TGTGCCAGCAGCCCCCCGACTGTCGGAACCGGGGAGCTGTTTTTT
TRBJ2-7 TRBD1 TRBV2 . CASSRDSQTPYEQYF TGTGCCAGCAGTCGGGACAGCCAGACCCCCTACGAGCAGTACTTC
TRBJ1-1 . TRBV30 . CAWSVRGGGTEAFF TGTGCCTGGAGTGTACGGGGGGGTGGCACTGAAGCTTTCTTT
TRBJ1-3 . TRBV27 . CATWAVSGNTIYF TGTGCCACCTGGGCAGTCTCTGGAAACACCATATATTTT
TRBJ1-1 TRBD1 TRBV13 once CASTLYEDRVRAEDTEAFF TGTGCCAGCACTCTCTATGAAGACAGGGTTCGAGCTGAGGACACTGAAGCTTTCTTT
TRBJ1-4 . TRBV5-1 . CASSLSPFMQDQNEKLFF TGCGCCAGCAGCTTGTCCCCTTTTATGCAGGATCAAAATGAAAAACTGTTTTTT
TRBJ2-5 TRBD1 TRBV7-2 . CASSPRTGGVETQYF TGTGCCAGCAGCCCCCGGACAGGGGGCGTAGAGACCCAGTACTTC
TRBJ1-1 TRBD1 TRBV5-6 . CASSWDRGMNTEAFF TGTGCCAGCAGTTGGGACAGGGGGATGAACACTGAAGCTTTCTTT
TRBJ2-7 TRBD1 TRBV7-2 once CASRLPGTGPYEQYF TGTGCCAGCAGACTCCCCGGGACAGGCCCCTACGAGCAGTACTTC
TRBJ2-5 . TRBV4-1 . CASSQERGGGGLGETQYF TGCGCCAGCAGCCAAGAGAGGGGGGGTGGGGGGTTGGGCGAGACCCAGTACTTC
TRBJ1-4 . TRBV25-1 . CASRPRANEKLFF TGTGCCAGCAGGCCCAGGGCTAATGAAAAACTGTTTTTT
TRBJ2-3 TRBD2 TRBV5-1 . CASSWGGAGTDTQYF TGCGCCAGCAGCTGGGGGGGAGCTGGCACAGATACGCAGTATTTT
TRBJ2-3 . TRBV7-7 few CASSFSGVDAQYF TGTGCCAGCAGCTTTTCGGGTGTTGATGCGCAGTATTTT
TRBJ1-1 . TRBV10-2 . CASLADTTEAFF TGCGCCAGCTTGGCGGACACCACTGAAGCTTTCTTT
TRBJ1-2 . TRBV6-6 . CASSYSSVGYTF TGTGCCAGCAGTTACTCTTCGGTCGGCTACACCTTC
TRBJ1-3 . TRBV5-1 . CASSLEGWGAGNTIYF TGCGCCAGCAGCTTAGAGGGTTGGGGAGCTGGAAACACCATATATTTT
TRBJ2-1 . TRBV21-1 few CASSTQALERGCRYFYNEQFF TGTGCCAGCAGCACTCAGGCCCTGGAGCGGGGGTGTAGATATTTCTACAATGAGCAGTTCTTC
TRBJ2-2 TRBD1 TRBV28 . CASSKAGTGPGELFF TGTGCCAGCAGTAAAGCCGGGACAGGGCCCGGGGAGCTGTTTTTT
TRBJ2-6 . TRBV28 . CASSFIGDGANVLTF TGTGCCAGCAGTTTTATAGGAGATGGGGCCAACGTCCTGACTTTC
TRBJ2-6 . TRBV2 . CASSENGNVLTF TGTGCCAGCAGTGAGAACGGCAACGTCCTGACTTTC
TRBJ2-7 TRBD2 TRBV28 . CASSPAGESSYEQYF TGTGCCAGCAGTCCAGCGGGGGAGAGCTCCTACGAGCAGTACTTC
TRBJ1-5 . TRBV25-1 . CASSEFESSGQPQHF TGTGCCAGCAGTGAATTTGAGTCGTCCGGTCAGCCCCAGCATTTT
TRBJ1-3 . TRBV10-3 . CAISESRQGTGNTIYF TGTGCCATCAGTGAGTCAAGGCAGGGGACAGGAAACACCATATATTTT
TRBJ1-4 TRBD1 TRBV27 . CASSFLMTGGREKLFF TGTGCCAGCAGTTTTCTAATGACAGGGGGCAGGGAAAAACTGTTTTTT
TRBJ2-1 . TRBV5-1 . CASSVDYTSYNEQFF TGCGCCAGCAGCGTCGACTATACGTCTTACAATGAGCAGTTCTTC
TRBJ1-3 . TRBV7-2 . CASSTPSGRDWVSGNTIYF TGTGCCAGCAGCACACCTTCGGGGAGGGATTGGGTCTCTGGAAACACCATATATTTT
TRBJ1-1 . TRBV4-2 . CASSQDLAVGGGLNTEAFF TGTGCCAGCAGCCAAGATCTAGCAGTTGGGGGGGGCCTGAACACTGAAGCTTTCTTT
TRBJ2-7 . TRBV6-5 few CASSPMEGPYEQYF TGTGCCAGCAGCCCTATGGAGGGGCCCTACGAGCAGTACTTC
TRBJ2-4 TRBD2 TRBV30 . CAWSGGLAGGTKNIQYF TGTGCCTGGAGCGGAGGACTAGCGGGAGGAACCAAAAACATTCAGTACTTC
TRBJ2-3 . TRBV5-1 . CASSRDSTDTQYF TGCGCCAGCAGCCGCGACTCCACAGATACGCAGTATTTT
TRBJ1-1 . TRBV30 . CAWSVQPNTEAFF TGTGCCTGGAGTGTACAACCGAACACTGAAGCTTTCTTT
TRBJ2-1 TRBD2 TRBV7-3 few CASSSRTSDYNEQFF TGTGCCAGCAGCTCCAGGACTAGCGACTACAATGAGCAGTTCTTC
TRBJ2-7 . TRBV20-1 . CSANQGVEQYF TGCAGTGCTAACCAGGGTGTCGAGCAGTACTTC
TRBJ2-7 . TRBV28 . CASELHYEQYF TGTGCCAGCGAATTACACTACGAGCAGTACTTC
TRBJ2-1 . TRBV5-1 . CASSLQASYNEQFF TGCGCCAGCAGCTTACAGGCCTCCTACAATGAGCAGTTCTTC
TRBJ2-3 TRBD1 TRBV2 . CASTSNQDRRYF TGTGCCAGCACCTCCAACCAGGACAGGCGGTATTTT
TRBJ2-7 . TRBV6-6 . CASSYGLYEQYF TGTGCCAGCAGTTACGGACTCTACGAGCAGTACTTC
TRBJ1-3 . TRBV5-6 . CASSLAPWAGSSGNTIYF TGTGCCAGCAGCTTGGCCCCCTGGGCGGGGAGCTCTGGAAACACCATATATTTT
TRBJ1-2 . TRBV6-1 . CASSPYPGEGYTF TGTGCCAGCAGCCCCTACCCCGGGGAGGGCTACACCTTC
TRBJ1-3 . TRBV5-1 . CASKTATENTIYF TGCGCCAGCAAAACCGCGACTGAAAACACCATATATTTT
TRBJ2-3 . TRBV7-2 . CASSSDWTTDTQYF TGTGCCAGCAGCTCGGACTGGACCACAGATACGCAGTATTTT
TRBJ1-2 . TRBV27 . CASSLSSNYGYTF TGTGCCAGCAGTTTATCCTCTAACTATGGCTACACCTTC
TRBJ1-1 . TRBV5-1 . CASSLAGENTEAFF TGCGCCAGCAGCTTGGCCGGGGAGAACACTGAAGCTTTCTTT
TRBJ1-6 TRBD1 TRBV27 . CASGMTGYNSPLHF TGTGCCAGCGGGATGACAGGGTATAATTCACCCCTCCACTTT
TRBJ1-6 . TRBV2 . CASSERTAYNSPLHF TGTGCCAGCAGTGAACGGACAGCGTATAATTCACCCCTCCACTTT
TRBJ2-3 . TRBV4-2 . CASSQGSSLDTQYF TGTGCCAGCAGCCAGGGTAGCTCCCTAGATACGCAGTATTTT
TRBJ2-3 . TRBV18 . CASSPRTEATDTQYF TGTGCCAGCTCACCCCGGACGGAGGCCACAGATACGCAGTATTTT
TRBJ1-5 . TRBV30 . CAWSQGDNQPQHF TGTGCCTGGTCACAGGGAGATAATCAGCCCCAGCATTTT
TRBJ1-1 . TRBV6-1 few CASSEELGGGTEAFF TGTGCCAGCAGTGAAGAGCTGGGCGGCGGGACTGAAGCTTTCTTT
TRBJ2-3 . TRBV7-3 . CASSQGGGITSTDTQYF TGTGCCAGCAGCCAGGGTGGGGGGATCACTAGCACAGATACGCAGTATTTT
TRBJ1-2 . TRBV19 once CASSPRQTANYGYTF TGTGCCAGTAGTCCACGACAAACAGCTAACTATGGCTACACCTTC
TRBJ1-1 . TRBV6-5 few CASSQHNTEAFF TGTGCCAGCAGTCAACATAACACTGAAGCTTTCTTT
TRBJ1-1 . TRBV18 . CASSPVKDSSGGTEAFF TGTGCCAGCTCACCGGTGAAAGACTCCTCCGGAGGGACTGAAGCTTTCTTT
TRBJ2-1 . TRBV14 . CASSPVGGYSYNEQFF TGTGCCAGCAGCCCCGTGGGGGGTTACTCCTACAATGAGCAGTTCTTC
TRBJ2-1 . TRBV5-1 . CASRVEANSLNEQFF TGCGCCAGCAGAGTAGAAGCGAATAGTTTGAATGAGCAGTTCTTC
TRBJ2-7 . TRBV18 once CASSSLLSYEQYF TGTGCCAGCTCGTCCCTTCTGAGCTACGAGCAGTACTTC
TRBJ1-3 TRBD1 TRBV5-1 . CASSLAPGGADTIYF TGCGCCAGCAGCTTGGCCCCAGGGGGCGCGGACACCATATATTTT
TRBJ2-1 TRBD2 TRBV18 . CASSPGLAGNNEQFF TGTGCCAGCTCACCGGGGCTAGCGGGGAACAATGAGCAGTTCTTC
TRBJ2-2 . TRBV11-1 . CASSWPDRQNTGELFF TGTGCCAGCAGCTGGCCGGACAGACAAAACACCGGGGAGCTGTTTTTT